A selection of T cell receptor beta chains follows, all from one sample in a study of control samples from healthy donors and cancer patients. This table comes from immunoSEQ multiplex PCR, and its TCRdb copy is limited to in-frame clones, with some not included. The repertoire holds about 60,000 clones, with 75% to 85% as singletons. Material: blood. The origin of the receptors is a man in his forties or fifties in good health. The CDR3 runs from the conserved cysteine through the conserved F or W. D genes are given only for firm matches. Rows may omit the clone size; those that give it use once, few, many or a size class.

d_call | j_call | clone_size | v_call | cdr3_aa | cdr3_nt
TRBD1 | TRBJ1-2 | NA | TRBV13 | CASSRTGTRGGLGAYGYTF | TGTGCCAGCAGCCGGACAGGGACCCGGGGTGGTCTGGGGGCTTATGGCTACACCTTC
NA | TRBJ2-1 | NA | TRBV28 | CASRETDFYNEQFF | TGTGCCAGCAGGGAGACAGACTTCTACAATGAGCAGTTCTTC
NA | TRBJ2-3 | NA | TRBV29-1 | CSDPSRVGVLDTQYF | TGCAGCGACCCATCGCGTGTAGGGGTACTAGATACGCAGTATTTT
NA | TRBJ2-1 | once | TRBV6-2/TRBV6-3 | CASSYLGGPYNEQFF | TGTGCCAGCAGTTACTTGGGGGGGCCCTACAATGAGCAGTTCTTC
NA | TRBJ2-7 | NA | TRBV29-1 | CSVGTQGGEQYF | TGCAGCGTTGGTACGCAGGGTGGCGAGCAGTACTTC
TRBD2 | TRBJ2-1 | NA | TRBV6-2/TRBV6-3 | CASSYAGGLGNEQFF | TGTGCCAGCAGTTACGCGGGGGGGCTAGGTAATGAGCAGTTCTTC
NA | TRBJ1-6 | NA | TRBV28 | CASRGVGSYNSPLHF | TGTGCCAGCAGAGGTGTAGGCTCCTATAATTCACCCCTCCACTTT
TRBD2 | TRBJ2-1 | NA | TRBV11-2 | CASSPGLAGTFDNEQFF | TGTGCCAGCAGCCCTGGACTAGCGGGGACTTTTGACAATGAGCAGTTCTTC
NA | TRBJ2-2 | few | TRBV6-4 | CASSETGVDTGELFF | TGTGCCAGCAGTGAGACTGGGGTTGATACCGGGGAGCTGTTTTTT
NA | TRBJ1-1 | NA | TRBV6-6 | CASSYERTEAFF | TGTGCCAGCAGTTACGAAAGGACTGAAGCTTTCTTT
NA | TRBJ1-2 | NA | TRBV6-6 | CASSWRSANYGYTF | TGTGCCAGCAGTTGGCGCAGTGCTAACTATGGCTACACCTTC
TRBD1 | TRBJ2-5 | NA | TRBV7-2 | CASSSGTGETQYF | TGTGCCAGCAGCTCCGGGACAGGGGAGACCCAGTACTTC
NA | TRBJ2-7 | NA | TRBV5-4 | CASSLSGTRTYEQYF | TGTGCCAGCAGCTTGAGTGGGACCCGTACCTACGAGCAGTACTTC
NA | TRBJ1-5 | NA | TRBV7-9 | CASSPGGGYSNQPQHF | TGTGCCAGCAGCCCGGGCGGGGGTTATAGCAATCAGCCCCAGCATTTT
NA | TRBJ1-3 | NA | TRBV25-1 | CASSKAGGNTIYF | TGTGCCAGCAGTAAGGCTGGTGGAAACACCATATATTTT
NA | TRBJ1-1 | NA | TRBV29-1 | CSVLGQQNTEAFF | TGCAGCGTACTGGGGCAGCAGAACACTGAAGCTTTCTTT
NA | TRBJ1-5 | NA | TRBV15 | CATRRNSNQPQHF | TGTGCCACTCGACGGAATAGCAATCAGCCCCAGCATTTT
NA | TRBJ1-6 | NA | TRBV7-6 | CASSWQSDNSPLHF | TGTGCCAGCAGCTGGCAATCGGACAATTCACCCCTCCACTTT
NA | TRBJ2-5 | NA | TRBV27 | CASSFVRRGQETQYF | TGTGCCAGCAGTTTCGTTAGGAGAGGTCAAGAGACCCAGTACTTC
NA | TRBJ1-3 | few | TRBV18 | CASSLDRTGNTIYF | TGTGCCAGCTCATTAGACAGAACTGGAAACACCATATATTTT
TRBD2 | TRBJ2-1 | NA | TRBV19 | CASSISGARNNEQFF | TGTGCCAGTAGTATTAGCGGGGCTAGAAACAATGAGCAGTTCTTC
NA | TRBJ2-5 | NA | TRBV2 | CASKGIQETQYF | TGTGCCAGCAAGGGCATCCAAGAGACCCAGTACTTC
NA | TRBJ1-2 | once | TRBV7-2 | CASSTGTEPLTYTF | TGTGCCAGCAGCACCGGGACCGAGCCTTTGACCTACACCTTC
NA | TRBJ1-1 | NA | TRBV9 | CASSVRVGTEAFF | TGTGCCAGCAGCGTGAGGGTGGGCACTGAAGCTTTCTTT
TRBD2 | TRBJ2-1 | NA | TRBV6-2/TRBV6-3 | CASSYGLAGGYEQFF | TGTGCCAGCAGTTACGGCCTAGCGGGGGGATATGAGCAGTTCTTC
TRBD2 | TRBJ2-7 | NA | TRBV4-3 | CASSPSSGTYEQYF | TGCGCCAGCAGCCCCTCTAGCGGTACCTACGAGCAGTACTTC
NA | TRBJ2-5 | NA | TRBV11-3 | CASSLGVQGRDQETQYF | TGTGCCAGCAGCTTAGGGGTGCAGGGTCGGGACCAAGAGACCCAGTACTTC
TRBD1 | TRBJ1-2 | NA | TRBV18 | CASSPPISGTVGPTNYGYTF | TGTGCCAGCTCACCACCTATCTCGGGGACAGTCGGCCCGACTAACTATGGCTACACCTTC
NA | TRBJ2-1 | NA | TRBV4-3 | CASSQGSSRYNEQFF | TGCGCCAGCAGCCAAGGGAGTAGCAGGTACAATGAGCAGTTCTTC
TRBD1 | TRBJ2-3 | NA | TRBV27 | CASYRDRVSTDTQYF | TGTGCCAGTTACCGAGACAGGGTGAGCACAGATACGCAGTATTTT
NA | TRBJ1-6 | few | TRBV6-1 | CASSEGRDNSPLHF | TGTGCCAGCAGTGAAGGACGAGATAATTCACCCCTCCACTTT
TRBD1 | TRBJ2-5 | NA | TRBV6-2/TRBV6-3 | CASSFATGGVETQYF | TGTGCCAGCAGTTTTGCGACAGGGGGCGTAGAGACCCAGTACTTC
TRBD1 | TRBJ1-2 | NA | TRBV5-1 | CASSIPTGDGGYTF | TGCGCCAGCAGCATACCTACAGGGGACGGTGGCTACACCTTC
TRBD1 | TRBJ1-2 | NA | TRBV19 | CASRRGQGHGYTF | TGTGCCAGTAGGAGAGGACAGGGCCATGGCTACACCTTC
NA | TRBJ1-3 | NA | TRBV21-1 | CASSKKTGISGNTIYF | TGTGCCAGCAGCAAAAAAACAGGGATCTCTGGAAACACCATATATTTT
NA | TRBJ1-3 | NA | TRBV19 | CASQFSSGNTIYF | TGTGCCAGTCAATTTAGCTCTGGAAACACCATATATTTT
TRBD1 | TRBJ2-5 | NA | TRBV25-1 | CASSGPGQGKETQYF | TGTGCCAGCAGTGGCCCGGGACAGGGGAAAGAGACCCAGTACTTC
NA | TRBJ1-5 | once | TRBV4-3 | CASSQVTGSNQPQHF | TGCGCCAGCAGCCAAGTTACAGGTTCCAATCAGCCCCAGCATTTT
TRBD1 | TRBJ1-5 | NA | TRBV6-5 | CASGQQGVPQHF | TGTGCCAGCGGGCAGCAGGGGGTGCCCCAGCATTTT
TRBD2 | TRBJ2-7 | NA | TRBV5-1 | CASSTGTSGGRYEQYF | TGCGCCAGCAGCACCGGGACTAGCGGGGGTCGCTACGAGCAGTACTTC
TRBD2 | TRBJ2-1 | NA | TRBV4-2 | CASSQGLAGAFEQFF | TGTGCCAGCAGCCAAGGGCTAGCGGGAGCCTTTGAGCAGTTCTTC
TRBD1 | TRBJ2-1 | NA | TRBV19 | CASSIEDRGINEQFF | TGTGCCAGTAGTATAGAGGACAGGGGAATCAATGAGCAGTTCTTC
NA | TRBJ1-1 | NA | TRBV6-2/TRBV6-3 | CASSYPSTGSAFF | TGTGCCAGCAGTTACCCGTCGACAGGATCCGCTTTCTTT
TRBD1 | TRBJ1-5 | NA | TRBV27 | CASSLRGTGTSNQPQHF | TGTGCCAGCAGCTTAAGGGGGACAGGGACTAGCAATCAGCCCCAGCATTTT
NA | TRBJ1-5 | NA | TRBV7-8 | CATSRDQGQPQHF | TGTGCCACCAGCCGGGACCAAGGTCAGCCCCAGCATTTT
NA | TRBJ1-4 | once | TRBV7-9 | CASSFQGEKLFF | TGTGCCAGCAGCTTTCAGGGGGAAAAACTGTTTTTT
NA | TRBJ1-2 | NA | TRBV11-3 | CAGSALQGRNGYTF | TGTGCCGGCAGCGCACTGCAGGGTAGGAATGGCTACACCTTC
NA | TRBJ1-1 | NA | TRBV6-5 | CASSYSGRRTEAFF | TGTGCCAGCAGTTACTCAGGCAGGCGGACTGAAGCTTTCTTT
TRBD1 | TRBJ1-5 | NA | TRBV7-2 | CASSLDRGVQPQHF | TGTGCCAGCAGCTTGGACAGGGGGGTGCAGCCCCAGCATTTT
NA | TRBJ1-2 | NA | TRBV25-1 | CASSEVGGNYGYTF | TGTGCCAGCAGTGAGGTCGGGGGCAACTATGGCTACACCTTC
NA | TRBJ1-2 | NA | TRBV3-1/TRBV3-2 | CASSQGSGYGYTF | TGTGCCAGCAGCCAGGGCAGCGGCTATGGCTACACCTTC
NA | TRBJ2-3 | NA | TRBV18 | CASSPSTDTQYF | TGTGCCAGCTCACCCAGCACAGATACGCAGTATTTT
NA | TRBJ1-2 | NA | TRBV12-3/TRBV12-4 | CASSFSGGYGYTF | TGTGCCAGCAGTTTTTCTGGGGGCTATGGCTACACCTTC
NA | TRBJ1-5 | NA | TRBV24-1 | CATSDGAENQPQHF | TGTGCCACCAGTGATGGGGCGGAGAATCAGCCCCAGCATTTT
NA | TRBJ2-5 | few | TRBV9 | CASSVGPGQGQETQYF | TGTGCCAGCAGCGTAGGACCGGGGCAGGGGCAAGAGACCCAGTACTTC
TRBD2 | TRBJ2-1 | NA | TRBV6-6 | CASSSGASGRDNEQFF | TGTGCCAGCAGTTCGGGGGCTAGCGGGAGAGACAATGAGCAGTTCTTC
NA | TRBJ1-6 | NA | TRBV3-1/TRBV3-2 | CASSRGTPQRISPLHF | TGTGCCAGCAGCCGGGGGACCCCCCAACGGATTTCACCCCTCCACTTT
NA | TRBJ2-6 | NA | TRBV7-3 | CASSPTNGRYSGANVLTF | TGTGCCAGCAGCCCTACGAATGGCAGATACTCTGGGGCCAACGTCCTGACTTTC